The rows below give T cell receptor beta chains drawn from one sample of a study of blood T cell repertoires in COVID-19. Sequencing used immunoSEQ multiplex PCR; TCRdb keeps in-frame clones, though not all of them. The sample yields 140,000 or so clones, 80% seen once. Sequencing input: peripheral blood. Every receptor here comes from a woman aged 45-60 years with acute or convalescent COVID-19. Both conserved end residues are part of each CDR3. A D gene is named only where the DNA matches it firmly. Clone size is not always given. Where it is, it says once, few, many or a class for expanded clones.

clone size	D gene	V gene	J gene	CDR3 protein	CDR3 DNA
few	NA	TRBV6-2/TRBV6-3	TRBJ1-5	CASSYSSFGGAGQPQHF	TGTGCCAGCAGTTACTCTAGTTTTGGGGGGGCGGGTCAGCCCCAGCATTTT
NA	NA	TRBV9	TRBJ2-1	CASTPTGSSYNEQFF	TGTGCCAGCACGCCCACAGGGAGCTCCTACAATGAGCAGTTCTTC
NA	NA	TRBV6-5	TRBJ1-2	CAIGRDIINYGYTF	TGTGCCATCGGCCGGGACATTATCAACTATGGCTACACCTTC
NA	NA	TRBV19	TRBJ2-1	CASSLYNEQFF	TGTGCCAGTAGTCTATACAATGAGCAGTTCTTC
NA	NA	TRBV19	TRBJ2-4	CASSRDFAKNIQYF	TGTGCCAGTAGTCGAGATTTCGCCAAAAACATTCAGTACTTC
NA	TRBD1	TRBV19	TRBJ1-4	CASSGDRGNEKLFF	TGTGCCAGTAGTGGGGACAGGGGGAATGAAAAACTGTTTTTT
NA	NA	TRBV6-2/TRBV6-3	TRBJ1-1	CASSYQQANTEAFF	TGTGCCAGCAGTTACCAGCAGGCGAACACTGAAGCTTTCTTT
NA	TRBD2	TRBV18	TRBJ2-3	CASSRGERGGTDTQYF	TGTGCCAGCTCCCGGGGGGAGCGGGGCGGCACAGATACGCAGTATTTT
NA	NA	TRBV21-1	TRBJ2-7	CASSIVRSSYEQYF	TGTGCCAGCAGCATCGTAAGGAGCTCCTACGAGCAGTACTTC
NA	NA	TRBV19	TRBJ1-1	CASNGGATANTEAFF	TGTGCCAGTAATGGGGGGGCGACGGCGAACACTGAAGCTTTCTTT
NA	NA	TRBV6-2/TRBV6-3	TRBJ2-5	CASSGGGGETQYF	TGTGCCAGCAGTGGAGGGGGCGGGGAGACCCAGTACTTC
NA	NA	TRBV29-1	TRBJ2-2	CSVEKQLNTGELFF	TGCAGCGTTGAAAAACAGTTGAACACCGGGGAGCTGTTTTTT
NA	NA	TRBV4-3	TRBJ2-7	CASSQGGQGVHEQYF	TGCGCCAGCAGCCAAGGGGGGCAGGGTGTCCACGAGCAGTACTTC
NA	NA	TRBV9	TRBJ2-2	CASSLLLTGELFF	TGTGCCAGCAGCCTATTGCTGACCGGGGAGCTGTTTTTT
few	NA	TRBV10-3	TRBJ2-7	CAIGQTYEQYF	TGTGCCATCGGACAGACCTACGAGCAGTACTTC
NA	NA	TRBV3-1/TRBV3-2	TRBJ2-2	CASSRSRSGTGELFF	TGTGCCAGCAGCCGGTCCCGGTCCGGCACCGGGGAGCTGTTTTTT
NA	TRBD1	TRBV10-3	TRBJ1-1	CAISEWTGKTEAFF	TGTGCCATCAGTGAATGGACAGGGAAAACTGAAGCTTTCTTT
once	NA	TRBV6-6	TRBJ1-3	CASSHGAPPGNTIYF	TGTGCCAGCAGCCACGGTGCACCGCCTGGAAACACCATATATTTT
once	TRBD1	TRBV2	TRBJ2-5	CASSELGQGEETQYF	TGTGCCAGCAGTGAACTAGGACAGGGGGAAGAGACCCAGTACTTC
NA	NA	TRBV29-1	TRBJ2-3	CSVQVLAQRGDTQYF	TGCAGCGTCCAAGTCTTGGCTCAAAGGGGAGATACGCAGTATTTT
NA	TRBD2	TRBV4-3	TRBJ2-1	CASSQEVGLAGGNEQFF	TGCGCCAGCAGCCAAGAGGTCGGACTAGCGGGGGGCAATGAGCAGTTCTTC
NA	NA	TRBV21-1	TRBJ1-1	CASKAGLRVLAFF	TGTGCCAGCAAGGCGGGTTTGAGAGTATTAGCTTTCTTT
NA	TRBD1	TRBV7-2	TRBJ1-5	CASSARDRGQPQHF	TGTGCCAGCAGCGCCCGGGACAGGGGTCAGCCCCAGCATTTT
NA	NA	TRBV7-6	TRBJ2-1	CASTDRNEQFF	TGTGCCAGCACCGACAGGAATGAGCAGTTCTTC
NA	NA	TRBV5-1	TRBJ1-1	CASSLRDHTEAFF	TGCGCCAGCAGCTTGCGGGATCACACTGAAGCTTTCTTT
NA	NA	TRBV5-1	TRBJ2-6	CASSLDAVRSGANVLTF	TGCGCCAGCAGCTTGGATGCAGTACGTTCTGGGGCCAACGTCCTGACTTTC
NA	NA	TRBV30	TRBJ1-4	CAWSGSGNEKLFF	TGTGCCTGGAGTGGATCCGGGAATGAAAAACTGTTTTTT
NA	TRBD1	TRBV27	TRBJ2-7	CASSFGTGFYEQYF	TGTGCCAGCAGTTTTGGGACAGGGTTCTACGAGCAGTACTTC
NA	NA	TRBV9	TRBJ1-2	CASSVGSGSGYTF	TGTGCCAGCAGCGTCGGGTCAGGGTCGGGCTACACCTTC
NA	NA	TRBV7-5	TRBJ1-3	CARTEGQGPGNTIYF	TGTGCCAGAACCGAGGGACAGGGGCCAGGAAACACCATATATTTT
few	TRBD1	TRBV13	TRBJ1-3	CASSIGQGVRKQRSGNTIYF	TGTGCCAGCAGCATTGGACAGGGGGTGAGGAAGCAAAGGTCTGGAAACACCATATATTTT
NA	NA	TRBV18	TRBJ1-1	CASSVAVNTEAFF	TGTGCCAGCTCTGTCGCGGTGAACACTGAAGCTTTCTTT
NA	TRBD1	TRBV6-5	TRBJ1-1	CASRWTGRNTEAFF	TGTGCCAGCAGGTGGACAGGGAGGAACACTGAAGCTTTCTTT
NA	NA	TRBV7-8	TRBJ1-1	CASSLGGLNTEAFF	TGTGCCAGCAGCTTAGGAGGTTTGAACACTGAAGCTTTCTTT
NA	TRBD1	TRBV9	TRBJ1-2	CASSVTDRGGYGYTF	TGTGCCAGCAGCGTTACGGACAGGGGAGGATATGGCTACACCTTC
NA	TRBD2	TRBV11-2	TRBJ2-1	CASSSRGGDYNEQFF	TGTGCCAGCAGCTCGCGGGGGGGCGATTACAATGAGCAGTTCTTC
few	TRBD1	TRBV19	TRBJ1-5	CASRMTGINQPQHF	TGTGCCAGTAGGATGACAGGGATCAATCAGCCCCAGCATTTT
NA	NA	TRBV29-1	TRBJ2-1	CSVEVLPNNEQFF	TGCAGCGTTGAGGTACTTCCAAACAATGAGCAGTTCTTC
NA	TRBD1	TRBV6-5	TRBJ2-7	CASSYSRDRSEQYF	TGTGCCAGCAGTTACAGCCGGGACAGAAGCGAGCAGTACTTC
NA	TRBD1	TRBV7-9	TRBJ1-4	CASSPGQFNEKLFF	TGTGCCAGCAGCCCGGGACAGTTCAATGAAAAACTGTTTTTT
NA	NA	TRBV3-1/TRBV3-2	TRBJ1-6	CASSQDIRGANSPLHF	TGTGCCAGCAGCCAAGATATAAGGGGCGCTAATTCACCCCTCCACTTT